This T cell receptor beta chain comes out of a study of blood T cell repertoires in COVID-19. Study-level information: The cDNA or gDNA used as material had been derived from T cells, B-cell-depleted T cells, or PBMCs.

Trimming removed 5 bases from V and 0 bases from J; junction bases left unmatched: 6. CDR1 is MNHEY, CDR2 SMNVEV, per germline (reference sequence). The CDR3 is made up of 15 amino acids. Per the original data handling: Reference gene primer amplification gave estimated nucleated cell counts. Assay used: immunoSEQ multiplex PCR; TCRdb lists only in-frame clones, some missing. D and trimming come from the DNA, and the V and J calls and clone size come from that table. The table includes about 170,000 clones, about four fifths detected once. Sequences were obtained from peripheral blood. This receptor was obtained from an elderly woman with COVID-19, enrolled during active disease. The rearrangement joins TRBV27 to TRBJ1-1, with 7 bases that match TRBD1. DNA for the CDR3: TGTGCCAGCAGTCCCCGGACAGGAATGAACACTGAAGCTTTCTTT. Residues: CASSPRTGMNTEAFF.